The present T cell receptor beta chain was sequenced within a study of T cells in Graves' hyperthyroidism and ophthalmopathy. Study-wide findings and caveats: The model identified upcoming ophthalmopathy a median roughly 6 months ahead of onset. Ophthalmopathy could be told apart from stable hyperthyroidism with a 13 V-J model.

This clonotype came up a few times. Antigen: not known. The CDR3 regions of TCR beta were amplified from RNA transcripts. Using the HTBI primer set, a first-round RT-PCR was run on the TCR CDR3. TCRdb processed the multiplex PCR reads anew with MiXCR; each CDR3 protein has one entry. Of some 600,000 distinct CDR3 sequences listed, more than 11% were seen once; the top ten hold roughly 5.7%. The CDR3 contains 17 residues. With 1 base removed from V and 4 bases from J, the gap between germline ends came to 17 bases. The clonotype was recovered from a woman aged 25 to 39 with Graves' hyperthyroidism that later progressed to Graves' ophthalmopathy. Specimen: blood. This chain uses TRBV12-3 or TRBV12-4 with TRBJ2-1; D possibly corresponds to TRBD1 (5 bases). The CDR3 DNA reads as TGTGCCAGCAGTTTAGTTCAGGGCCTTCTCCAATACAATGAGCAGTTCTTC. Its translation: CASSLVQGLLQYNEQFF.